These T cell receptor beta chains were read from a single sample in a study of OX40 agonist ivuxolimab in advanced cancers. Clones were read by immunoSEQ multiplex PCR, and TCRdb kept only the in-frame ones, dropping some. Of 37,000 or so clones listed, more than 75% are singletons. Sequencing used CD4+ or CD8+ T cells sorted from blood, obtained in a trial of the OX40 agonist ivuxolimab. These receptor sequences come from an adult with an advanced solid tumor such as melanoma, head and neck, liver or kidney cancer. Each CDR3 is given with its conserved first and last residue. The order of the fields is CDR3 length, D gene, clone size, V gene, J gene, CDR3 DNA, CDR3 protein. The D gene is left open where the match is weak. Clone sizes are given selectively: once, few, many, or a class where the clone is expanded.

len: 15; d_gene: .; abundance: .; v_gene: TRBV4-1; j_gene: TRBJ2-5; CDR3nt: TGCGCCAGCAGCCAAGAGGAGGGGAGGCGGGAGACCCAGTACTTC; CDR3aa: CASSQEEGRRETQYF
len: 13; d_gene: .; abundance: once; v_gene: TRBV5-6; j_gene: TRBJ1-2; CDR3nt: TGTGCCAGCAGCCCGGCCACGGGCTATGGCTACACCTTC; CDR3aa: CASSPATGYGYTF
len: 16; d_gene: .; abundance: .; v_gene: TRBV11-2; j_gene: TRBJ1-3; CDR3nt: TGTGCCAGCAGCTTAGAATCAGGGACCTCGGGAAACACCATATATTTT; CDR3aa: CASSLESGTSGNTIYF
len: 13; d_gene: .; abundance: few; v_gene: TRBV21-1; j_gene: TRBJ1-1; CDR3nt: TGTGCCAGCGGGGCCGAAGTATACACTGAAGCTTTCTTT; CDR3aa: CASGAEVYTEAFF
len: 13; d_gene: .; abundance: .; v_gene: TRBV6-1; j_gene: TRBJ2-7; CDR3nt: TGTGCCAGCAGCGTAGCGATGGGCTTTTGGTTGGACTTC; CDR3aa: CASSVAMGFWLDF
len: 15; d_gene: TRBD1; abundance: .; v_gene: TRBV13; j_gene: TRBJ1-1; CDR3nt: TGTGCCAGCAGCGACACAGGGGGCTATGACACTGAAGCTTTCTTT; CDR3aa: CASSDTGGYDTEAFF
len: 15; d_gene: .; abundance: .; v_gene: TRBV2; j_gene: TRBJ2-3; CDR3nt: TGTGCCAGCATAAATCGGAAGGTTGTTGCGGATACGCAGTATTTT; CDR3aa: CASINRKVVADTQYF
len: 11; d_gene: TRBD1; abundance: few; v_gene: TRBV30; j_gene: TRBJ2-3; CDR3nt: TGTGCCTGGACAGGGGGAGATACGCAGTATTTT; CDR3aa: CAWTGGDTQYF
len: 13; d_gene: .; abundance: .; v_gene: TRBV19; j_gene: TRBJ1-1; CDR3nt: TGTGCCAGTATTGAGGAGGGCCCGGCTGAAGCTTTCTTT; CDR3aa: CASIEEGPAEAFF
len: 15; d_gene: .; abundance: .; v_gene: TRBV30; j_gene: TRBJ1-1; CDR3nt: TGTGCCTGGAGTGATCCCCCGGGTCGAAACACTGAAGCTTTCTTT; CDR3aa: CAWSDPPGRNTEAFF
len: 12; d_gene: .; abundance: .; v_gene: TRBV9; j_gene: TRBJ2-7; CDR3nt: TGTGCCAGCAGCGTCGGTATGGGGGAGCAGTACTTC; CDR3aa: CASSVGMGEQYF
len: 13; d_gene: .; abundance: .; v_gene: TRBV2; j_gene: TRBJ1-5; CDR3nt: TGTGCCAGCAGTGACTTCACAGATCAGCCCCAGCATTTT; CDR3aa: CASSDFTDQPQHF
len: 15; d_gene: .; abundance: .; v_gene: TRBV4-3; j_gene: TRBJ1-2; CDR3nt: TGCGCCAGCAGCCATGGACGGGGGCGAACAGATGGCTACACCTTC; CDR3aa: CASSHGRGRTDGYTF
len: 18; d_gene: TRBD1; abundance: .; v_gene: TRBV4-1; j_gene: TRBJ1-1; CDR3nt: TGCGCCAGCAGCCAAGGAGCCGGGACAGGGGGTCGTATTACTGAAGCTTTCTTT; CDR3aa: CASSQGAGTGGRITEAFF
len: 18; d_gene: TRBD1; abundance: .; v_gene: TRBV4-1; j_gene: TRBJ2-1; CDR3nt: TGCGCCAGCAGCCATGGCACGGGGGACAGGGTTTTGAACAATGAGCAGTTCTTC; CDR3aa: CASSHGTGDRVLNNEQFF
len: 12; d_gene: TRBD2; abundance: .; v_gene: TRBV4-1; j_gene: TRBJ2-1; CDR3nt: TGCGCCAGCAGCCGGAGCGGGGTTGAGCAGTTCTTC; CDR3aa: CASSRSGVEQFF
len: 13; d_gene: .; abundance: .; v_gene: TRBV10-1; j_gene: TRBJ1-2; CDR3nt: TGCGCCAGCAGTTCGGACGGTTACTATGGCTACACCTTC; CDR3aa: CASSSDGYYGYTF
len: 15; d_gene: TRBD1; abundance: medium-sized; v_gene: TRBV19; j_gene: TRBJ2-1; CDR3nt: TGTGCCAGTGGTAGGACAGGGGCCTCCTACAATGAGCAGTTCTTC; CDR3aa: CASGRTGASYNEQFF
len: 15; d_gene: .; abundance: .; v_gene: TRBV5-1; j_gene: TRBJ2-5; CDR3nt: TGCGCCAGCAGCTTACGAGGGGGCGCGGGGGAGACCCAGTACTTC; CDR3aa: CASSLRGGAGETQYF
len: 13; d_gene: .; abundance: .; v_gene: TRBV19; j_gene: TRBJ2-5; CDR3nt: TGTGCCAGTAGTAGCGACTTGGAAGAGACCCAGTACTTC; CDR3aa: CASSSDLEETQYF